This TCR beta chain was identified in a study of blood T cell repertoires in COVID-19. Participants were aged about 18 to 90 years, lived in under 25 US areas, and enrolled virtually. CDR3 length: 16 amino acids. V was shortened by 4 bases and J by 4 bases, with 20 bases between the two germline ends. The germline V gene has CDR1 MNHEY and CDR2 SMNVEV (reference sequence). Study processing details: Researchers report that nucleated cell counts were estimated from reference gene primer amplification. Here immunoSEQ multiplex PCR was the method, and the copy in TCRdb shows in-frame clones only, minus some. V and J calls and clone size are given by that table; D and trimming were obtained from the DNA. Here the sample spans about 180,000 clones, approximately 85% being singletons.

Input material: PBMCs or T cells enriched from blood (not recorded which). This TCR was sampled from a woman between 18 and 29 years old who had recovered from COVID-19. The chain uses TRBV27 and TRBJ2-7; TRBD2 might be the D (5 bases). CDR3 protein: CASSSPPVAGLYEQYF. CDR3 nucleotide sequence: TGTGCCAGCAGTTCCCCCCCTGTCGCGGGCCTTTACGAGCAGTACTTC.